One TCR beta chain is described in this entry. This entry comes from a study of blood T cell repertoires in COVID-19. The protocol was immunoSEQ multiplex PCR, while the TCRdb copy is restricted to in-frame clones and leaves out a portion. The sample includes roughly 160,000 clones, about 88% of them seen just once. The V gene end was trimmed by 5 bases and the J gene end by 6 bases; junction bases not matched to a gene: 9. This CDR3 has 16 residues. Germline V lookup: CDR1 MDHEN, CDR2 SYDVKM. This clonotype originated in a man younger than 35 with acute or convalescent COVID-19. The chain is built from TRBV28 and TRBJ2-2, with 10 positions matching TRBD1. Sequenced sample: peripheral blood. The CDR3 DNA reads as TGTGCCAGCAGTACCTCCGGGACAGGGGTTCCCGGGGAGCTGTTTTTT. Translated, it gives CASSTSGTGVPGELFF.